This T cell receptor beta chain was sequenced for a study of blood T cell repertoires in COVID-19 (dated by TCRdb to about 2020). Background on the whole study: Samples from collaborators originated in the United States, Italy and Spain and spanned both the acute and convalescent phases of COVID-19. The prospective study material was composed of cDNA or gDNA derived from T cells, B-cell-depleted T cells, or PBMCs. Subjects who had been exposed to COVID-19, were actively infected with it, or had recovered from it provided the deeply sampled blood TCRbeta repertoires that made up the dataset. A freely available public database, intended as a resource for researchers studying the immune response to SARS-CoV-2, is where the repertoires were released. The samples were drawn from two sources: the first 160 participants of the ongoing ImmuneRACE study, and some 1,300 subjects contributed by 6 global collaborators. The sample metadata nearly always contained a de-identified subject ID, COVID-19 status, age in years and sex. Where available, HLA class I and class II types were taken from metadata supplied by the sample provider and were not determined by assay-based typing. Overall results and qualifications from the work: The quantity of clinical and demographic metadata differed by source and by participant and was supplied without curation.

The germline V gene (reference sequence) supplies CDR1 LNHDA and CDR2 SQIVND. Trimming leaves V shorter by 5 bases and J shorter by 6 bases, with the junction holding 10 bases beyond the gene matches. The CDR3, from cysteine to phenylalanine, totals 15 residues. Here the CDR3 DNA is all that survives: 45 bases in frame from base 1. Collaborating institutions collected whole blood in K2EDTA tubes following their own protocols. For TCRbeta analysis, collaborator samples were shipped as frozen whole blood, as isolated PBMCs, or as DNA extracted from either sample type. TCRbeta CDR3 regions were amplified from genomic DNA using the immunoSEQ Assay, a bias-controlled multiplex PCR. Processing in the source paper ran as follows. Nucleated cell counts per sample were estimated from amplification of reference gene primers within the assay. To quantify the absolute abundance of each unique TCRbeta CDR3 rearrangement, sequence reads were collapsed and filtered. For each sample, productive Simpson clonality was calculated by taking the square root of Simpson's diversity index across productive rearrangements. Sourced from immuneACCESS, this table was stored by TCRdb with only in-frame sequences that have V and J called. A share of the clones is absent; for the studies checked, an unresolved V gene accounts for under half, and the remainder has no known explanation. D and trimming were read from the DNA, whereas the V and J calls and clone size are those reported in that table. This sample holds about 270,000 clones; about 86% were observed only once. Just under 3% of the sample goes to the ten largest clones.

Points on this clone: Its target antigen remains unknown. Base qualities are not recorded, but no much larger clone differs from it by a single base.

The sample consisted of peripheral blood. The source is a woman aged 55-70 years with active or convalescent COVID-19. The V gene is TRBV19 and the J gene is TRBJ1-5, with 7 bases in between that match TRBD1. The CDR3 loop reads CASSARQGDAQPQHF. The sequence in DNA is TGTGCCAGTAGTGCCCGACAGGGAGATGCTCAGCCCCAGCATTTT.